This T cell receptor (beta chain) was recorded in a study of shared clonotypes between healthy human individuals. Background on the study: A donor's plate count was three for CD4 naive and three for CD4 memory; CD8 naive had two and CD8 memory one. Findings and caveats of the study: Measured sharing among donors was expected to vary with sequencing depth.

Sequencing was at deep level. As originally analysed: Filtering differed for immunoSEQ, which gave only junction sequences without quality scores. Generated by immunoSEQ multiplex PCR, the TCRdb table keeps only in-frame clones and is missing some. V, J and clone size were drawn from that table, and D and trimming were deduced from the DNA. The sample yields roughly 2,000,000 clones, around 93% seen once. Terminally differentiated effector memory CD45RA+ cells were excluded from the naive CD8 cells, which were CD45RO-negative and positively selected for CCR7. Concerning this clone itself: The antigen is not known.

This clonotype was sampled from a man between 18 and 35 years old in good health. Some clones in this sample may be carry-over from other donors' samples. Sequencing was performed on naive CD8+ T cells from PBMCs.

The CDR3 here is CASSLLGRNYGYTF. The CDR3 coding sequence is TGTGCCAGCAGCCTTTTGGGGAGAAACTATGGCTACACCTTC. V and J are TRBV5-4 and TRBJ1-2; D call uncertain. Per germline, CDR1 SGHNT and CDR2 YYREEE (reference sequence). V was trimmed by 4 bases and J by 2 bases, leaving 12 bases between them. The CDR3 consists of 14 residues. The variable domain in full, with the rest retrieved from reference TRBV5-4 and TRBJ1-2, is ETGVTQSPTHLIKTRGQQVTLRCSSQSGHNTVSWYQQALGQGPQFIFQYYREEENGRGNFPPRFSGLQFPNYSSELNVNALELDDSALYLCASSLLGRNYGYTFGSGTRLTVV.